The clone carrying this TCR beta chain was picked up a small number of times. These data originate in a study of spatial heterogeneity in lung cancer. Time point specified: blood at routine non-recurrence follow-up after resection. Whole RNA, isolated from tumor, nontumor lung or frozen PBMC, was sequenced without prior sorting. The V gene's germline CDR1 is MNHNS and CDR2 SASEGT. The CDR3 totals 15 residues. V shed 6 bases and J 2 bases; nucleotides not matched to a gene: 8. In TCRdb, the 5' RACE reads were re-called with MiXCR into one record per CDR3 protein. Seen here are over 95,000 distinct CDR3 sequences, about 10% observed once, and the top ten hold more than 20%.

The source is a female donor with early-stage non-small cell lung cancer. Sequencing used PBMCs, obtained at follow-up. This rearrangement joins TRBV6-1 to TRBJ2-5; TRBD2 agrees at 8 bases. The chain's CDR3 is CASRKEGLAQETQYF. CDR3 coding DNA: TGTGCCAGCAGGAAGGAAGGACTAGCACAAGAGACCCAGTACTTC.